A single sample is the source of the 12 T cell receptor beta chains below, sequenced in a study of Graves' ophthalmopathy and Graves' hyperthyroidism. TCR beta CDR3 amplification used RNA transcripts. HTBI primers were used in a first-round RT-PCR, which preceded a second-round multiplex PCR. TCRdb processed the multiplex PCR reads anew with MiXCR; each CDR3 protein has one entry. Of 350,000 to 450,000 distinct CDR3 sequences listed, 15% to 20% are singletons. The sequencing sample was made of peripheral blood. The receptors come from a woman between 18 and 29 years old with Graves' ophthalmopathy.

The chain carries TRBV11-2 and TRBJ1-2; possibly TRBD1 for D (5 bases). The V gene's germline CDR1 is SGHAT and CDR2 FQNNGV. Deletions cut 5 bases from V and 8 bases from J, with 21 bases between. The CDR3 spans 15 residues. The CDR3 loop is CASSLRDGWGRGYTF. The CDR3 coding sequence is TGTGCCAGCAGCCTCAGGGACGGATGGGGTCGAGGCTACACCTTC.

This clonotype was observed a single time. At one boundary the junction diverges from the germline segment, which might be a read error. The genes are TRBV6-2 or TRBV6-3 and TRBJ2-7, with no clear D. This CDR3 is built from 11 residues. CDR1 is MNHEY, CDR2 SVGEGT, per germline. CDR3 region: CASSYYYERYF. The CDR3 DNA follows: TGTGCCAGCAGTTATTACTACGAGCGGTACTTC.

The chain links TRBV6-1 to TRBJ1-2, with D possibly being TRBD1 (6 bases). The CDR3 has 13 amino acids. Trimming pared 5 bases from V and 10 bases from J, leaving 17 bases between. Per the germline V gene, CDR1 is MNHNS and CDR2 is SASEGT. CDR3 DNA sequence: TGTGCCAGCAGTCCTTCCCCAGGGGTGCTCTACACCTTC. This translates into CASSPSPGVLYTF.

This clonotype was seen ten or more times. The J gene is TRBJ2-7, the V gene TRBV27; D is undetermined. V lost 5 bases to trimming and J lost 5 bases, with 16 bases between them. From germline, CDR1 is MNHEY and CDR2 SMNVEV (reference sequence). The CDR3 consists of 14 residues. The CDR3 sequence: CASSPTRLLHEQYF. CDR3 nucleotide sequence: TGTGCCAGCAGTCCCACCCGCCTTTTGCACGAGCAGTACTTC.

This clonotype was picked up many times. The chain links TRBV6-1 to TRBJ2-7; TRBD1 might be the D (5 bases). This CDR3 contains 16 residues. Trimming left V 2 bases short and J 0 bases short, with 14 bases between. CDR1 MNHNS and CDR2 SASEGT come from the germline V gene. The CDR3 protein is CASSELGARSSYEQYF. The DNA for the CDR3 is TGTGCCAGCAGTGAACTTGGGGCTCGAAGCTCCTACGAGCAGTACTTC.

The V call is TRBV30, the J call TRBJ1-2, with D perhaps matching TRBD1 (5 bases). V was pared by 5 bases and J by 7 bases, with 14 bases between. The CDR3 contains 12 residues. In germline, CDR1 is GTSNPN, CDR2 SVGIG (reference sequence). CDR3 bases: TGTGCCTGGTTTGGGGCCTCAATTGGCTACACCTTC. This translates into CAWFGASIGYTF.

This clonotype was counted at least ten times. The genes are TRBV27 and TRBJ1-1; weak D call: TRBD1 (5 bases). The germline V and J ends were trimmed by 5 bases and 0 bases, with 10 bases remaining between them. The germline V gene has CDR1 MNHEY and CDR2 SMNVEV (reference sequence). The CDR3 totals 14 residues. The CDR3 region is CASSHGGMNTEAFF. The CDR3 bases are TGTGCCAGCAGTCATGGGGGGATGAACACTGAAGCTTTCTTT.

This clonotype occurred many times. The CDR3 is CAISESPQQNTEAFF. For the CDR3, the DNA is TGTGCCATCAGTGAGTCCCCACAGCAGAACACTGAAGCTTTCTTT. The genes are TRBV10-3 and TRBJ1-1; D gene ambiguous. In germline, CDR1 is ENHRY, CDR2 SYGVKD. Deletions cut 0 bases from V and 1 base from J, with 9 bases between. The CDR3 runs 15 residues.

V and J are TRBV6-1 and TRBJ1-2; no clear D. V lost 7 bases and J 13 bases, leaving 16 bases between the germline ends. Germline CDR1 is MNHNS and CDR2 is SASEGT. This CDR3 has 11 amino acids. The CDR3 sequence is CASTPEQATTF. CDR3 in DNA: TGTGCCAGCACCCCGGAGCAGGCGACCACCTTC.

This clonotype was recorded many times. The chain employs TRBV12-3 or TRBV12-4 and TRBJ2-5; maybe TRBD2 (6 bases). The CDR3 consists of 13 residues. Trimming took 6 bases from V and 2 from J, leaving 10 bases between them. This CDR3 reads CASRIRGQETQYF. In DNA, the CDR3 is TGTGCCAGCAGAATCCGGGGGCAAGAGACCCAGTACTTC.

This clonotype was seen ten or more times. The genes are TRBV7-3 and TRBJ1-6, with a tentative D call TRBD1 (5 bases). V gave up 7 bases and J gave up 11 bases, with 15 bases separating them. The CDR3 runs 13 residues. CDR1 is SGHTA and CDR2 is FQGTGA in the germline V gene. The CDR3 reads CASKAGAKAPLHF. The CDR3 DNA is TGTGCCAGCAAGGCCGGGGCCAAGGCACCCCTCCACTTT. Variable domain in full (rest from reference TRBV7-3 and TRBJ1-6): GAGVSQTPSNKVTEKGKYVELRCDPISGHTALYWYRQSLGQGPEFLIYFQGTGAADDSGLPNDRFFAVRPEGSVSTLKIQRTERGDSAVYLCASKAGAKAPLHFGNGTRLTVT.

This clonotype turned up a few times. The chain couples TRBV12-3 or TRBV12-4 to TRBJ2-5; no definite D call. Trimming stripped 5 bases from V and 4 bases from J, with 11 bases between. The CDR3 runs to 13 residues. The CDR3 loop reads CASSTRLGETQYF. In nucleotides, the CDR3 is TGTGCCAGCAGTACTCGCTTGGGAGAGACCCAGTACTTC.